This TCR beta chain is from a study of identifying expanded T cells in peripheral blood. This CDR3 has 16 amino acids. Trimming pared 2 bases from V and 0 bases from J, leaving 11 bases between. Germline loops: CDR1 SGHTA, CDR2 FQGTGA. Study outcomes and limitations: Variance in clone template counts between approximately 2-week samples significantly increased with total template count across all healthy donors.

The data were produced by immunoSEQ multiplex PCR, yet TCRdb's version contains in-frame clones alone and is incomplete. The sample yields some 95,000 clones, roughly 86% seen once. As regards this clone: The antigen is unknown.

The rearrangement links TRBV7-3 to TRBJ1-5, with a possible D match to TRBD1 (6 bases). Sequenced input: blood. This receptor was taken from a person aged 18 to 70 in good health. In DNA form, the CDR3 reads TGTGCCAGCAGCTTACAACCCAGGGGTAGCAATCAGCCCCAGCATTTT. Protein sequence: CASSLQPRGSNQPQHF.